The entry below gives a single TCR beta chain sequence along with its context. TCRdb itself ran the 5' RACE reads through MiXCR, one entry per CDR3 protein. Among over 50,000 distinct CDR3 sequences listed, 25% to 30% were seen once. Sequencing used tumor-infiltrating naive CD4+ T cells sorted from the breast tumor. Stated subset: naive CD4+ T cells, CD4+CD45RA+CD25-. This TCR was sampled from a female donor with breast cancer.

The CDR3 DNA is TGCAGTGCTAGAACCAGGGCGAACAATCAGCCCCAGCATTTT. Protein: CSARTRANNQPQHF. The chain combines TRBV20-1 with TRBJ1-5, with D possibly matching TRBD1 (5 bases). The germline gives CDR1 DFQATT, CDR2 SNEGSKA (reference sequence). The CDR3 sequence is 14 residues long. The V end lost 2 bases, the J end lost 3 bases, and 11 bases lay between the germline ends.